A single sample is the source of the 13 T cell receptor beta chains below, sequenced in a study of shared clonotypes between healthy human individuals. The repertoire was sequenced with immunoSEQ multiplex PCR; TCRdb's copy has only in-frame clones and lacks some. The data hold millions of clones, with 85% to 95% observed a single time. Sequenced: naive CD4+ T cells sorted from blood. Subset described: CD45RA+ positively selected. The receptors here all came from a young man in good health.

The chain has TRBV10-3 and TRBJ2-1; 12 positions match TRBD1. This CDR3 has 14 amino acids. Germline-derived CDR1 and CDR2 are ENHRY and SYGVKD. The V gene end was trimmed by 10 bases and the J gene end by 5 bases; junction bases not matched to a gene: 6. For the CDR3, the DNA is TGTGCCACCGGGACAGGGGGCCGAGACAATGAGCAGTTCTTC. It specifies CATGTGGRDNEQFF.

This chain links TRBV2 with TRBJ2-2, with D possibly being TRBD1 or TRBD2 (6 bases each). The CDR3 length is 10 residues. Germline lookup yields CDR1 SNHLY and CDR2 FYNNEI. Trimming took 6 bases from V and 13 from J, leaving 9 bases between them. As DNA, the CDR3 is TGTGCCAGCAGGGGGGGCGGGCTGTTTTTT. Protein product: CASRGGGLFF.

V gene TRBV7-9 combines with J gene TRBJ1-5, with TRBD1 matching 10 bases. This CDR3 is 14 amino acids long. The germline V gene encodes CDR1 SEHNR and CDR2 FQNEAQ (reference sequence). V lost 5 bases, J lost 5 bases, and 3 bases stayed unmatched. This CDR3 is CASSPGTGDQPQHF. The DNA for the CDR3 is TGTGCCAGCAGCCCGGGGACAGGGGATCAGCCCCAGCATTTT.

The chain uses TRBV11-2 and TRBJ2-2, with 12 bases aligning to TRBD2. CDR1 SGHAT and CDR2 FQNNGV come from the germline V gene. The CDR3 totals 18 residues. The junction had 9 bases not matched to a gene; V was cut back by 6 bases and J by 1 base. The CDR3 loop reads CASSIRLAGALNTGELFF. The CDR3 DNA follows: TGTGCCAGCAGTATCAGACTAGCGGGAGCCTTGAACACCGGGGAGCTGTTTTTT.

This chain joins TRBV29-1 and TRBJ1-4; D remains unclear. Looked up from germline, CDR1 is SQVTM and CDR2 is ANQGSEA. The CDR3 totals 13 residues. V was pared by 4 bases and J by 4 bases, with 10 bases between. The CDR3 coding sequence is TGCAGCGTTGGTCTCCAGCTTAATGAAAAACTGTTTTTT. Translating it yields CSVGLQLNEKLFF.

The chain uses TRBV2 and TRBJ1-4; tentative D call: TRBD1 (6 bases). Trimming removed 2 bases at V and 7 bases at J, with 20 bases between. CDR1 is SNHLY, CDR2 FYNNEI, per germline. CDR3 length equals 17 residues. The chain's CDR3 is CASSESLIQGSGEKLFF. DNA of the CDR3: TGTGCCAGCAGTGAATCCCTAATACAGGGAAGCGGTGAAAAACTGTTTTTT. The variable domain in full, completed from reference TRBV2 and TRBJ1-4, reads EPEVTQTPSHQVTQMGQEVILRCVPISNHLYFYWYRQILGQKVEFLVSFYNNEISEKSEIFDDQFSVERPDGSNFTLKIRSTKLEDSAMYFCASSESLIQGSGEKLFFGSGTQLSVL.

The J gene is TRBJ1-1, the V gene TRBV19, with D possibly being TRBD1 (6 bases). This CDR3 spans 13 amino acids. Germline CDR1 reads LNHDA; CDR2 reads SQIVND (reference sequence). Trimming took off 8 bases at V and 0 bases at J, with 10 bases between the two ends. The CDR3, as DNA: TGTGCCAGTGGGGACACCATGAACACTGAAGCTTTCTTT. Its protein product is CASGDTMNTEAFF.

The CDR3 is CASSEFGDPTNEKLFF. In nucleotides, the CDR3 is TGTGCCAGCAGTGAATTCGGGGATCCAACTAATGAAAAACTGTTTTTT. The chain uses TRBV6-1 and TRBJ1-4; D unresolved. The CDR3 has 16 amino acids. V gave up 2 bases and J gave up 0 bases, with 10 bases separating them. Germline CDR1 MNHNS, CDR2 SASEGT.

The chain joins TRBV5-4 to TRBJ2-7; 7 bases fit TRBD2. Trimming took 5 bases from V and 2 from J; bases not matched to a gene: 13. CDR3 size: 16 residues. Germline lookup yields CDR1 SGHNT and CDR2 YYREEE (reference sequence). In nucleotides, the CDR3 is TGTGCCAGCAGAACCGGGGGGACTTCCCCTACCTACGAGCAGTACTTC. Residues: CASRTGGTSPTYEQYF.

The rearrangement joins TRBV6-5 to TRBJ2-5; TRBD1 agrees at 8 bases. CDR1 MNHEY and CDR2 SVGAGI come from the germline V gene. The junction had 7 bases not matched to a gene; V was cut back by 5 bases and J by 5 bases. This CDR3 spans 14 amino acids. The chain's CDR3 is CASSTPGQGETQYF. In DNA, the CDR3 is TGTGCCAGCAGTACCCCAGGACAGGGTGAGACCCAGTACTTC.

The chain joins TRBV2 to TRBJ2-2; D gene ambiguous. CDR3 size: 12 residues. The germline V gene encodes CDR1 SNHLY and CDR2 FYNNEI. V lost 7 bases and J lost 4, with 7 bases in between. CDR3 amino acids: CASIPPTGELFF. CDR3 nucleotides: TGTGCCAGCATTCCCCCCACCGGGGAGCTGTTTTTT.

The rearrangement uses TRBV30 and TRBJ1-4, with 7 bases lining up with TRBD1. The V gene end was trimmed by 5 bases and the J gene end by 6 bases; junction bases not matched to a gene: 9. Germline loops: CDR1 GTSNPN, CDR2 SVGIG (reference sequence). The CDR3 spans 14 residues. The DNA for the CDR3 is TGTGCCTGGGGATACAGGGGAGGGGATGAAAAACTGTTTTTT. This gives the protein CAWGYRGGDEKLFF.

The V and J genes are TRBV19 and TRBJ2-1; 8 nucleotides align to TRBD2. CDR1 is LNHDA, CDR2 SQIVND, per germline (reference sequence). With 3 bases clipped from V and 4 bases from J, the junction kept 5 bases outside the gene matches. The CDR3 runs to 15 residues. The CDR3 DNA reads as TGTGCCAGTAGTATGGCTAGCGGGTCGTACAATGAGCAGTTCTTC. It specifies CASSMASGSYNEQFF. Supplemented by reference TRBV19 and TRBJ2-1, the full variable domain reads DGGITQSPKYLFRKEGQNVTLSCEQNLNHDAMYWYRQDPGQGLRLIYYSQIVNDFQKGDIAEGYSVSREKKESFPLTVTSAQKNPTAFYLCASSMASGSYNEQFFGPGTRLTVL.